The rows below give T cell receptor beta chains drawn from one sample of a study of cytomegalovirus exposure and HLA in healthy donors. Clones were read by immunoSEQ multiplex PCR, and TCRdb kept only the in-frame ones, dropping some. The repertoire includes around 120,000 clones, around 80% of them detected once, and over 4% sits in the top ten. Input material: PBMCs. The receptor source for this set is a female donor in good health and CMV-seropositive. The CDR3 runs from the conserved cysteine through the conserved F or W. The D gene is left open where the match is weak. Rows give clone size only sometimes, using once, few, many, or a class for an expanded clone.

V	D	size	J	DNA	CDR3
TRBV4-3	NA	NA	TRBJ2-3	TGCGCCAGCAGCCACACTACAGGGTCGGGGGATACGCAGTATTTT	CASSHTTGSGDTQYF
TRBV6-5	NA	NA	TRBJ2-7	TGTGCCAGCAGGGGAGGAACCGACGAGCAGTACTTC	CASRGGTDEQYF
TRBV10-3	TRBD1	NA	TRBJ1-3	TGTGCCATCAGTTCGCGGACAGGCCGCGACTCTGGAAACACCATATATTTT	CAISSRTGRDSGNTIYF
TRBV7-2	TRBD1	few	TRBJ2-5	TGTGCCAGCAGCTTGAGGTGGGGGACCGGGACAGAAAAAAAAGAGACCCAGTACTTC	CASSLRWGTGTEKKETQYF
TRBV6-5	TRBD1	NA	TRBJ2-7	TGTGCCAGCAGTTCCGCCCGGACAGGAGCCTACGAGCAGTACTTC	CASSSARTGAYEQYF
TRBV18	TRBD1	once	TRBJ1-2	TGTGCCAGCTCACTAACCACCGGGACAGGGAACTATGGCTACACCTTC	CASSLTTGTGNYGYTF
TRBV7-2	NA	few	TRBJ2-1	TGTGCCACCGAGGACAGAACCTATCACAATGAGCAGTTCTTC	CATEDRTYHNEQFF
TRBV6-5	TRBD1	NA	TRBJ1-1	TGTGCCAGCAGTCGACAGGGTGGGAACACTGAAGCTTTCTTT	CASSRQGGNTEAFF
TRBV4-2	TRBD2	NA	TRBJ2-2	TGTGCCAGCAGCCAAGATGGCGGGAGAAATACCGGGGAGCTGTTTTTT	CASSQDGGRNTGELFF
TRBV5-1	NA	NA	TRBJ2-7	TGCGCCAGCAGCTTGGATGGGAGTCCTCTGGGTCCCTACGAGCAGTACTTC	CASSLDGSPLGPYEQYF
TRBV30	NA	NA	TRBJ2-7	TGTGCCTGGACGAGGTTTGGGTACGAGCAGTACTTC	CAWTRFGYEQYF
TRBV19	NA	NA	TRBJ2-3	TGTGCCAGTAGCCGACAGCTTGCCACAGATACGCAGTATTTT	CASSRQLATDTQYF
TRBV5-1	TRBD2	NA	TRBJ2-7	TGCGCCAGCAGAGGGACATCAGCGGGAGGGAGGAGCTCCTACGAGCAGTACTTC	CASRGTSAGGRSSYEQYF
TRBV28	TRBD2	few	TRBJ2-7	TGTGCCAGCAACCCACTAGCGGGGGGTCCCTACGAGCAGTACTTC	CASNPLAGGPYEQYF
TRBV5-5	NA	NA	TRBJ1-2	TGTGCCAGCAGCGTGCCGCGGGGGACCCCATCGCGGGGCTACACCTTC	CASSVPRGTPSRGYTF
TRBV6-5	NA	once	TRBJ2-7	TGTGCCACGGTAAGCCCCTCCGGAGGAGCCTACGAGCAGTACTTC	CATVSPSGGAYEQYF
TRBV19	TRBD1	NA	TRBJ2-2	TGTGCCAGTAGTCCTGGGACAGGGCGAACCGGGGAGCTGTTTTTT	CASSPGTGRTGELFF
TRBV14	NA	NA	TRBJ2-5	TGTGCCAGCAGCCAAGAGGGCCAGCAAGAGACCCAGTACTTC	CASSQEGQQETQYF
TRBV9	TRBD1	NA	TRBJ2-7	TGTGCCAGCAGCTTAAAGGACAGGCACGAGCAGTACTTT	CASSLKDRHEQYF
TRBV28	NA	NA	TRBJ2-1	TGTGCCAGCAAGGAAGACTTCTCCTACAATGAGCAGTTCTTC	CASKEDFSYNEQFF
TRBV28	TRBD1	NA	TRBJ1-1	TGTGCCAGCAGATCAGGGGGGAACACTGAAGCTTTCTTT	CASRSGGNTEAFF
TRBV14	TRBD1	NA	TRBJ2-7	TGTGCCAGCAGCCCGACAGGGGTAGGGAGCAAGCAGTACTTC	CASSPTGVGSKQYF
TRBV9	TRBD1	NA	TRBJ1-1	TGTGCCAGCAGCGCACAGGGGGCGAACACTGAAGCTTTCTTT	CASSAQGANTEAFF
TRBV30	NA	NA	TRBJ1-6	TGTGCCTGGACATCCGAAACTAATAATTCACCCCTCCACTTT	CAWTSETNNSPLHF
TRBV12-1	NA	NA	TRBJ2-7	TGTGCCAGCAGCCCCTTGGCAGCTAGCTCCTACGAGCAGTACTTC	CASSPLAASSYEQYF
TRBV11-2	NA	NA	TRBJ2-3	TGTGCCAGCAGCTCCAACCCTAACCTCGAAGATACGCAGTATTTT	CASSSNPNLEDTQYF
TRBV9	TRBD1	NA	TRBJ1-4	TGTGCCAGCAGCGCCGGACAGGGCGCTAATGAAAAACTGTTTTTT	CASSAGQGANEKLFF
TRBV7-3	TRBD2	many	TRBJ2-1	TGTGCCAGCAGCTTAGGAGCGGGAACGTCCAATGAGCAGTTCTTC	CASSLGAGTSNEQFF
TRBV14	TRBD1	NA	TRBJ1-1	TGTGCCAGCAGCCGCACAGGGGCCAGCACTGAAGCTTTCTTT	CASSRTGASTEAFF
TRBV7-9	NA	NA	TRBJ1-2	TGTGCCAGCAGCGGTGGGCGCGGGGGCTACACCTTC	CASSGGRGGYTF
TRBV2	TRBD2	NA	TRBJ2-5	TGTGCCAGCACATATAGCGGGAGCTTTGAGACCCAGTACTTC	CASTYSGSFETQYF
TRBV7-6	NA	NA	TRBJ2-1	TGTGCCAGCAGCTCAAGACAGCTCTACAATGAGCAGTTCTTC	CASSSRQLYNEQFF
TRBV18	NA	NA	TRBJ1-5	TGTGCCAGCTCACCAATGGAGGGTCAGCCCCAGCATTTT	CASSPMEGQPQHF
TRBV27	NA	NA	TRBJ1-2	TGTGCCAGCAGGCCGGACAGTCCCCCGGGTGGCTACACCTTC	CASRPDSPPGGYTF
TRBV5-1	NA	few	TRBJ2-7	TGCGCCAGCAGATATAGCATGGCCGGGGGCTCCTACGAGCAGTACTTC	CASRYSMAGGSYEQYF
TRBV28	NA	NA	TRBJ2-5	TGTGCCAGCAGTCTAAGAATAGAACAAGAGACCCAGTACTTC	CASSLRIEQETQYF
TRBV14	NA	NA	TRBJ1-2	TGTGCCAGCAGCCAAGAAGGGAGCCTGACTCTCTATGGCTACACCTTC	CASSQEGSLTLYGYTF
TRBV30	NA	NA	TRBJ1-2	TGTGCGGGCGGGGAGCCCGGCTACACCTTC	CAGGEPGYTF
TRBV15	NA	NA	TRBJ2-7	TGTGCCACCAGCAGTTTTATAGCCGACAGATCCTACGAGCAGTACTTC	CATSSFIADRSYEQYF
TRBV4-1	TRBD1	NA	TRBJ1-1	TGCGCCAGCAGCCAAGACAGGGGGATCGCTGAAGCTTTCTTT	CASSQDRGIAEAFF
TRBV4-1	TRBD1	NA	TRBJ1-1	TGCGCCAGCAGCCGATCAGGGGGCATGAACACTGAAGCTTTCTTT	CASSRSGGMNTEAFF
TRBV6-1	TRBD1	NA	TRBJ2-7	TGTGCCAGCAGTCCGGGACAGGATTTCTACGAGCAGTACTTC	CASSPGQDFYEQYF
TRBV4-2	NA	NA	TRBJ1-4	TGTGCCAGCAGCAGCACCGGGCCGCAGGGTGAAAAACTGTTTTTT	CASSSTGPQGEKLFF
TRBV2	TRBD2	NA	TRBJ2-7	TGTGCCAGCAGCCCTCCCGGGACTAGCCGTAAGACGGGCTACGAGCAGTACTTC	CASSPPGTSRKTGYEQYF
TRBV2	NA	few	TRBJ1-2	TGTGCCAGCACTCGGTCCAGGGGCCTCTATGGCTACACCTTC	CASTRSRGLYGYTF
TRBV5-1	TRBD1	NA	TRBJ2-5	TGCGCCAGCAGCTGGGGGGACGGGGACAGGCAAGAGACCCAGTACTTC	CASSWGDGDRQETQYF
TRBV9	TRBD1	NA	TRBJ2-3	TGTGCCAGCAGTCCTACCGGGACAGGGGGCCGGGCAGATACGCAGTATTTT	CASSPTGTGGRADTQYF
TRBV19	NA	NA	TRBJ1-4	TGTGCCAGTAGTCCCGGAGGGGTTAATGAAAAACTGTTTTTT	CASSPGGVNEKLFF
TRBV27	NA	NA	TRBJ1-5	TGTGCCAGCAGTTTTCGGGGGGTTAGCAATCAGCCCCAGCATTTT	CASSFRGVSNQPQHF
TRBV5-1	TRBD1	NA	TRBJ1-3	TGCGCCAGCAGCTTAGACAGGGCTCCTGGAAACACCATATATTTT	CASSLDRAPGNTIYF
TRBV28	TRBD1	NA	TRBJ1-1	TGTGCCAGCAGTTTAAGCCAGGGGGCGGGTGAAGCTTTCTTT	CASSLSQGAGEAFF
TRBV5-1	NA	NA	TRBJ1-6	TGCGCCAGCAGCCCGGCGGGGGCGGTCGTTTCACCCCTCCACTTT	CASSPAGAVVSPLHF
TRBV11-2	TRBD2	NA	TRBJ2-7	TGTGCCAGCAGCCCGAATAGCGGGACCCTAACCTACGAGCAGTACTTC	CASSPNSGTLTYEQYF
TRBV6-5	TRBD1	NA	TRBJ1-4	TGTGCCAGCAGCGCCACCGGGACAGGGTACGAAAAACTGTTTTTT	CASSATGTGYEKLFF
TRBV28	NA	NA	TRBJ2-7	TGTGCCAGCAGTGGAGGATCAGCGGCCTCCTACGAGCAGTACTTC	CASSGGSAASYEQYF
TRBV7-9	NA	NA	TRBJ1-1	TGTGCCAGCAGCTCTTCGGGTAAGAACACTGAAGCTTTCTTT	CASSSSGKNTEAFF